The rows below give T cell receptor beta chains drawn from one sample of a study of blood T cell repertoires in COVID-19. Here immunoSEQ multiplex PCR was the method, and the copy in TCRdb shows in-frame clones only, minus some. The profile shows roughly 130,000 clones, about 90% of them singletons. The sequencing input was peripheral blood. Source of these receptors: an older woman with acute or convalescent COVID-19. The CDR3 runs from the conserved cysteine through the conserved F or W. The D gene is left open where the match is weak. A clone size is listed for some rows: how often the clone was seen (once, few, many), or a class if it is expanded.

clone_size: .; v_call: TRBV7-9; j_call: TRBJ2-5; d_call: .; cdr3_nt: TGTGCCAGCAACTATGGAGAGACCCAGTACTTC; cdr3_aa: CASNYGETQYF
clone_size: once; v_call: TRBV6-6; j_call: TRBJ2-5; d_call: .; cdr3_nt: TGTGCCAGCAGTCCCCTTCTGACTGTAGAGACCCAGTACTTC; cdr3_aa: CASSPLLTVETQYF
clone_size: .; v_call: TRBV6-1; j_call: TRBJ1-6; d_call: .; cdr3_nt: TGTGCCAGCAGTGATTTCGGGGTGGGTTCACCCCTCCACTTT; cdr3_aa: CASSDFGVGSPLHF
clone_size: .; v_call: TRBV28; j_call: TRBJ2-7; d_call: TRBD1; cdr3_nt: TGTGCCACCCGGACAGGGATGGACGAGCAGTACTTC; cdr3_aa: CATRTGMDEQYF
clone_size: .; v_call: TRBV5-1; j_call: TRBJ2-1; d_call: .; cdr3_nt: TGCGCCAGCAGCGGGGACATCAATTACAATGAGCAGTTCTTC; cdr3_aa: CASSGDINYNEQFF
clone_size: once; v_call: TRBV27; j_call: TRBJ2-3; d_call: .; cdr3_nt: TGTGCCAGCGGCCCGACTTGGGCAGATACGCAGTATTTT; cdr3_aa: CASGPTWADTQYF
clone_size: .; v_call: TRBV10-1; j_call: TRBJ2-7; d_call: TRBD2; cdr3_nt: TGCGCCAGCAGTATTAGCGGGAGCGGTGGGAGCGAGCAGTACTTC; cdr3_aa: CASSISGSGGSEQYF
clone_size: .; v_call: TRBV6-1; j_call: TRBJ2-7; d_call: .; cdr3_nt: TGTGCCAGCAGTGAAGGCGGCCTAGCGAACGAGCAGTACTTC; cdr3_aa: CASSEGGLANEQYF
clone_size: .; v_call: TRBV6-5; j_call: TRBJ2-7; d_call: .; cdr3_nt: TGTGCCAGCAGTTACTCGGGCGGGATTAACTACGAGCAGTACTTC; cdr3_aa: CASSYSGGINYEQYF
clone_size: .; v_call: TRBV5-1; j_call: TRBJ2-2; d_call: TRBD2; cdr3_nt: TGCGCCAGCAGCTTGACTAGCGGCGGGGAGCTGTTTTTT; cdr3_aa: CASSLTSGGELFF
clone_size: few; v_call: TRBV29-1; j_call: TRBJ2-7; d_call: .; cdr3_nt: TGCAGCGTTGAACTCCCAGGGGACGAGCAGTACTTC; cdr3_aa: CSVELPGDEQYF
clone_size: .; v_call: TRBV5-1; j_call: TRBJ2-3; d_call: TRBD2; cdr3_nt: TGCGCCAGCAGCTTGGCTGGGACTAGCGGGGGGACTAGCACAGATACGCAGTATTTT; cdr3_aa: CASSLAGTSGGTSTDTQYF
clone_size: .; v_call: TRBV24-1; j_call: TRBJ2-2; d_call: TRBD2; cdr3_nt: TGTGCCACAAGGACTAGCGGCCCACAGAACACCGGGGAGCTGTTTTTT; cdr3_aa: CATRTSGPQNTGELFF
clone_size: .; v_call: TRBV19; j_call: TRBJ1-2; d_call: .; cdr3_nt: TGTGCCAGTACCATGGGGACAAGAGCTAACTATGGCTACACCTTC; cdr3_aa: CASTMGTRANYGYTF
clone_size: .; v_call: TRBV29-1; j_call: TRBJ1-4; d_call: .; cdr3_nt: TGCAGCGTTAGGCGGGGCAGTGGTAATGAAAAACTGTTTTTT; cdr3_aa: CSVRRGSGNEKLFF
clone_size: .; v_call: TRBV10-2; j_call: TRBJ1-3; d_call: TRBD1; cdr3_nt: TGCGCCAGCACTGGACAGGGGGCGAGAAACACCATATATTTT; cdr3_aa: CASTGQGARNTIYF
clone_size: .; v_call: TRBV6-1; j_call: TRBJ2-2; d_call: TRBD2; cdr3_nt: TGTGCCAGCAGTGCCCAAGACCCTGGACTAGCGGGGAACTCGGGGGAGCTGTTTTTT; cdr3_aa: CASSAQDPGLAGNSGELFF
clone_size: .; v_call: TRBV6-5; j_call: TRBJ2-7; d_call: .; cdr3_nt: TGTGCCAGCAGGGACCTTACAGGGGCCGGGGGCGAGCAGTACTTC; cdr3_aa: CASRDLTGAGGEQYF
clone_size: .; v_call: TRBV5-8; j_call: TRBJ1-6; d_call: .; cdr3_nt: TGTGCCAGCAGCTTGGTGTCAGCGTATAATTCACCCCTCCACTTT; cdr3_aa: CASSLVSAYNSPLHF
clone_size: .; v_call: TRBV10-1; j_call: TRBJ1-1; d_call: .; cdr3_nt: TGCGCCAGCAGTGACGGGCAGGGAGGATCTGAAGCTTTCTTT; cdr3_aa: CASSDGQGGSEAFF
clone_size: .; v_call: TRBV4-1; j_call: TRBJ2-3; d_call: .; cdr3_nt: TGCGCCAGCAGCCAAGATATAGGGGGGGCCGATACGCAGTATTTT; cdr3_aa: CASSQDIGGADTQYF
clone_size: .; v_call: TRBV11-3; j_call: TRBJ2-5; d_call: .; cdr3_nt: TGTGCCAGCAGTCCGGGGGAGACCCAGTACTTC; cdr3_aa: CASSPGETQYF
clone_size: .; v_call: TRBV3-1/TRBV3-2; j_call: TRBJ2-3; d_call: .; cdr3_nt: TGTGCCAGCAGCCAAGCAGTGAGCGGAACGCAGTATTTT; cdr3_aa: CASSQAVSGTQYF
clone_size: .; v_call: TRBV3-1/TRBV3-2; j_call: TRBJ2-7; d_call: TRBD2; cdr3_nt: TGTGCCAGCAGCCAACCCGGACTAGCGGGAGCTTACGAGCAGTACTTC; cdr3_aa: CASSQPGLAGAYEQYF
clone_size: .; v_call: TRBV27; j_call: TRBJ2-1; d_call: TRBD2; cdr3_nt: TGTGCCAGCAGTATAAGGGTAGCGGGAGATGCTGAGCAGTTCTTC; cdr3_aa: CASSIRVAGDAEQFF
clone_size: .; v_call: TRBV2; j_call: TRBJ1-2; d_call: TRBD1; cdr3_nt: TGTGCCGGCAGGGGGGACAAATATGGCTACACCTTC; cdr3_aa: CAGRGDKYGYTF
clone_size: once; v_call: TRBV9; j_call: TRBJ1-1; d_call: TRBD1; cdr3_nt: TGTGCCAGCACCATTGGACAGGACATGAACACTGAAGCTTTCTTT; cdr3_aa: CASTIGQDMNTEAFF
clone_size: .; v_call: TRBV27; j_call: TRBJ1-2; d_call: TRBD1; cdr3_nt: TGTGCCAGCACCAGGTTCGGGACAGGGGTTTATGGCTACACCTTC; cdr3_aa: CASTRFGTGVYGYTF
clone_size: .; v_call: TRBV7-8; j_call: TRBJ2-1; d_call: .; cdr3_nt: TGTGCCAGCAGCCCCCAGCGGCAGCAGTTCTTC; cdr3_aa: CASSPQRQQFF
clone_size: .; v_call: TRBV28; j_call: TRBJ1-1; d_call: .; cdr3_nt: TGTGCCAGCAGTTTAGGCGGCAGCCAGAACACTGAAGCTTTCTTT; cdr3_aa: CASSLGGSQNTEAFF
clone_size: .; v_call: TRBV24-1; j_call: TRBJ2-6; d_call: TRBD1; cdr3_nt: TGTGCCACCAGTGACGCGCTCGGGACAGGGTTCTCTGGGGCCAACGTCCTGACTTTC; cdr3_aa: CATSDALGTGFSGANVLTF
clone_size: .; v_call: TRBV6-5; j_call: TRBJ1-1; d_call: .; cdr3_nt: TGTGCCTGTAGGGGGTGGGGACGCACTGAAGCTTTCTTT; cdr3_aa: CACRGWGRTEAFF
clone_size: .; v_call: TRBV19; j_call: TRBJ1-2; d_call: .; cdr3_nt: TGTGCCAGCACCCCGACAGAGTGGAACTATGGCTACACCTTC; cdr3_aa: CASTPTEWNYGYTF
clone_size: .; v_call: TRBV5-1; j_call: TRBJ2-5; d_call: .; cdr3_nt: TGCGCCAGCAGCCCCCGGGACATCGGCCAAGAGACCCAGTACTTC; cdr3_aa: CASSPRDIGQETQYF
clone_size: few; v_call: TRBV30; j_call: TRBJ1-2; d_call: TRBD1; cdr3_nt: TGTGCCTGGAGTGCGGGACAGGCTATGAACTATGGCTACACCTTC; cdr3_aa: CAWSAGQAMNYGYTF
clone_size: .; v_call: TRBV2; j_call: TRBJ1-4; d_call: .; cdr3_nt: TGTGCCAGCAGGGGGGGAAATGAAAAACTGTTTTTT; cdr3_aa: CASRGGNEKLFF
clone_size: .; v_call: TRBV7-8; j_call: TRBJ1-1; d_call: .; cdr3_nt: TGTGCCAGCAGCCCCGGCAGGGGCACTGAAGCTTTCTTT; cdr3_aa: CASSPGRGTEAFF
clone_size: .; v_call: TRBV14; j_call: TRBJ1-1; d_call: .; cdr3_nt: TGTGCCAGCAGCCGCGGGAGCACTGAAGCTTTCTTT; cdr3_aa: CASSRGSTEAFF
clone_size: .; v_call: TRBV18; j_call: TRBJ2-5; d_call: TRBD2; cdr3_nt: TGTGCCAGCTCACCATCGCTAGCGGTTCAAGAGACCCAGTACTTC; cdr3_aa: CASSPSLAVQETQYF
clone_size: .; v_call: TRBV12-3/TRBV12-4; j_call: TRBJ2-7; d_call: .; cdr3_nt: TGTGCCAGCACGGAGGGCGTCACCTACGAGCAGTACTTC; cdr3_aa: CASTEGVTYEQYF
clone_size: .; v_call: TRBV3-1/TRBV3-2; j_call: TRBJ1-4; d_call: .; cdr3_nt: TGTGCCAGCAGCCCCACAGGTGGTTTTAATGAAAAACTGTTTTTT; cdr3_aa: CASSPTGGFNEKLFF
clone_size: .; v_call: TRBV15; j_call: TRBJ2-2; d_call: .; cdr3_nt: TGTGCCACCAGCGGCGGGATCCTGACCCGGGAGCTGTTTTTT; cdr3_aa: CATSGGILTRELFF
clone_size: .; v_call: TRBV3-1/TRBV3-2; j_call: TRBJ2-6; d_call: TRBD2; cdr3_nt: TGTGCCAGCAGCCAACGGACTAGCGGGAGGGCGCCCTCGGGGGCCAACGTCCTGACTTTC; cdr3_aa: CASSQRTSGRAPSGANVLTF
clone_size: .; v_call: TRBV19; j_call: TRBJ1-1; d_call: .; cdr3_nt: TGTGCCAGTAGTATGGGTTTCAGGGTGTTGTCTGAAGCTTTCTTT; cdr3_aa: CASSMGFRVLSEAFF